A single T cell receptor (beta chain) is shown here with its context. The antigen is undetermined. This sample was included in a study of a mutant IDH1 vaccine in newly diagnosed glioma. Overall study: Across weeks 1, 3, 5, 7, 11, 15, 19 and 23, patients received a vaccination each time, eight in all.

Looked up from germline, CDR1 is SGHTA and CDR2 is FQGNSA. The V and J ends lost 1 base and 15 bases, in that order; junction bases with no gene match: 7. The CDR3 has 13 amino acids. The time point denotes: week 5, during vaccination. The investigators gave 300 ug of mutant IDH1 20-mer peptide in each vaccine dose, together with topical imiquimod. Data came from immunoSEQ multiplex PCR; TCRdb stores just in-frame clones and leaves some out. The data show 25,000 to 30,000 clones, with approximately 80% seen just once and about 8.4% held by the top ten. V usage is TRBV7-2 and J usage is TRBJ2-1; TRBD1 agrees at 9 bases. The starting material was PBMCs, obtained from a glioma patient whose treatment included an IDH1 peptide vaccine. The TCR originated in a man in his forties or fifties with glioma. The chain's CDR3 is CASSLGRDRDSFF. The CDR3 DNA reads TGTGCCAGCAGCTTAGGCCGGGACAGGGATTCGTTCTTC.